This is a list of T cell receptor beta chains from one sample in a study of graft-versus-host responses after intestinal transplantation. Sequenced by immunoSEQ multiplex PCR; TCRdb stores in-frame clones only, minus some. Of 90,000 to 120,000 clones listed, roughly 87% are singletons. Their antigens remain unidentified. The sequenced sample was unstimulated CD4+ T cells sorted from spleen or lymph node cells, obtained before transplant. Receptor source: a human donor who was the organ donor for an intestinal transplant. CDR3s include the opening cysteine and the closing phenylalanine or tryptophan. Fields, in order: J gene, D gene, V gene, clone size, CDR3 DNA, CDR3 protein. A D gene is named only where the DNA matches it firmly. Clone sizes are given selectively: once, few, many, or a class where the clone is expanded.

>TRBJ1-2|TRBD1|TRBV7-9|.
TGTGCCAGCAGCCCACGACAGGGGCCCCCAGTTTTTTCTGGCTACACCTTC
CASSPRQGPPVFSGYTF
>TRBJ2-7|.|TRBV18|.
TGTGCCAGCTCACCTACCCGGACCTTGTACGAGCAGTACTTC
CASSPTRTLYEQYF
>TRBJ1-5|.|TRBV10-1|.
TGCGCCGGGTGGGTTTATAGCAATCAGCCCCAGCATTTT
CAGWVYSNQPQHF
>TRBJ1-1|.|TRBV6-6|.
TGTGCCAGCAGTTACTCGACGGGCAGCTACACTGAAGCTTTCTTT
CASSYSTGSYTEAFF
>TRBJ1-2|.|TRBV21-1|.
TGTGCCAGCAGCAAAAGCCGGGACAGGGGTTCTAACTATGGCTACACCTTC
CASSKSRDRGSNYGYTF
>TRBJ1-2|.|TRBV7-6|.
TGTGCCAGCAGCCTGCCAGGTTCACAGTTGGTCGGTCGGGGTAAATATGGCTACACCTTC
CASSLPGSQLVGRGKYGYTF
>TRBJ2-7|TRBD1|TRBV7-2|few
TGTGCCAGCAGCCGGGGACAGGGGGCAGAAGAGCAGTACTTC
CASSRGQGAEEQYF
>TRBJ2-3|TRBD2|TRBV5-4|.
TGTGCCAGCAGCCCGGGGACTAGCAGAATCACAGATACGCAGTATTTT
CASSPGTSRITDTQYF
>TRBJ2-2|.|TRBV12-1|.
TGTGCCAGCAGCCCCGGGCGGGGGCCCACCGGGGAGCTGTTTTTT
CASSPGRGPTGELFF
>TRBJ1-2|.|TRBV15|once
TGTGCCACCAGCGCGCAGGGGCCTTCGTATGGCTACACCTTC
CATSAQGPSYGYTF
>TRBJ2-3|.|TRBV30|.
TGTGCCTGGAGTCGACAGATTGTACCCGATACGCAGTATTTT
CAWSRQIVPDTQYF
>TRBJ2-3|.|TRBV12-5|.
TGTGCTAGTGGTTCGCCTACGCAGTATTTT
CASGSPTQYF
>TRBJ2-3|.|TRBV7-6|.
TGTGCCAGCAGCCCGCAGACCCGAGAAGCCACAGATACGCAGTATTTT
CASSPQTREATDTQYF
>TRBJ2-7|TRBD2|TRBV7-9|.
TGTGCCAGCAGCCACCCTCCTAGCGGGTTGTCCTACGAGCAGTACTTC
CASSHPPSGLSYEQYF
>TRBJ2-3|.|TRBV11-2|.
TGTGCCAGCAGCTTAGTCAGGGCGGGCACAGATACGCAGTATTTT
CASSLVRAGTDTQYF
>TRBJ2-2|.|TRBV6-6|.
TGTGCCAGCAGTCCGCACCTGGGGGACACCGGGGAGCTGTTTTTT
CASSPHLGDTGELFF
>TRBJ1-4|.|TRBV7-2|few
TGTGCCAGCAGCTTAGACGCAACTAATGAAAAACTGTTTTTT
CASSLDATNEKLFF
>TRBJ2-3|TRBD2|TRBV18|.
TGTGCCAGCTCACCGGCTAAAGGGAGGGGCGGCACAGATACGCAGTATTTT
CASSPAKGRGGTDTQYF
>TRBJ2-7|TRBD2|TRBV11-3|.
TGTGCCAGCAGCTTCCGTCCAGCGAGACTAGCGGCATACGAGCAGTACTTC
CASSFRPARLAAYEQYF
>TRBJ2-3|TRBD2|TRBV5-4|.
TGTGCCAGCAGCTCGGGGACTAGACGGGAGACAGATACGCAGTATTTT
CASSSGTRRETDTQYF
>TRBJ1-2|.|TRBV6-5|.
TGTGCCAGCGTCCCAGCCAGGGACTCCGCCTATGGCTACACCTTC
CASVPARDSAYGYTF
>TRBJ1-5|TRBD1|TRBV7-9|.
TGTGCCAGCAGCGGACAGGGGATTGGCAATCAGCCCCAGCATTTT
CASSGQGIGNQPQHF
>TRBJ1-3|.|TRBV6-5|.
TGTGCCAGCAGTTACCAGCAGCCTGGAAACACCATATATTTT
CASSYQQPGNTIYF
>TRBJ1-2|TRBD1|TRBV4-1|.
TGCGCCAGCAGCTGGACAGGGAGGAAGGTTGGCTACACCTTC
CASSWTGRKVGYTF
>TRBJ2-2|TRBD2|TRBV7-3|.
TGTGCCAGCAGCTTCTCTAGCGGCGCGAACACCGGGGAGCTGTTTTTT
CASSFSSGANTGELFF
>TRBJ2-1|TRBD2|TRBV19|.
TGTGCCAGTAGTATGTGGGTTATGTCGACTAGCGGGTACAATGAGCAGTTCTTC
CASSMWVMSTSGYNEQFF
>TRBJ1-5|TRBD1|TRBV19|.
TGTGCCAGTAGTATATTCGGCAGGGGGCAGCCCCAGCATTTT
CASSIFGRGQPQHF
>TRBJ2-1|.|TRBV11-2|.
TGTGCCAGCAGCTTGGCGGGGTGGCAGCCGAATGAGCAGTTCTTC
CASSLAGWQPNEQFF
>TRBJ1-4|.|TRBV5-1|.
TGCGCCACTCAAACTCCCCCCTTAGGGGAACTGGTAGAAAAACTGTTTTTT
CATQTPPLGELVEKLFF
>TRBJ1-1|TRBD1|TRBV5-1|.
TGCGCCAGCAGCCCGACAGGGGTTGACACTGAAGCTTTCTTT
CASSPTGVDTEAFF
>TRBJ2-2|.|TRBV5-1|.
TGCGCCAGCAGCTTGGGACATTCGAACACCGGGGAGCTGTTTTTT
CASSLGHSNTGELFF
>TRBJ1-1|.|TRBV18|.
TGTGCCAGCTCACCTATCCACGAGAACACTGAAGCTTTCTTT
CASSPIHENTEAFF
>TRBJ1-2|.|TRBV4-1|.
TGCGCCAGCAGCCGCTCCCCGGGGAAAGGCTACACCTTC
CASSRSPGKGYTF
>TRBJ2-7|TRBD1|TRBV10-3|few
TGTGCCATCAGTGACCCCGGACAGGTCTACGAGCAGTACTTC
CAISDPGQVYEQYF
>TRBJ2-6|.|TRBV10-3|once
TGTGCCATCAGTGGACAGGTCTTAGGTGGGGCCAACGTCCTGACTTTC
CAISGQVLGGANVLTF
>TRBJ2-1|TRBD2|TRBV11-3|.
TGTGCCAGCAGCTTAGTGGGCGTCGGCGGGGGGATGGATGAGCAGTTCTTC
CASSLVGVGGGMDEQFF
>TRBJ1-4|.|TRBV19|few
TGTGCCAGTAGCAAAACAACCGGGACAAGAAATGAAAAACTGTTTTTT
CASSKTTGTRNEKLFF
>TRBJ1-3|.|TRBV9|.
TGCGCCAGCAGTGGAGCTGGAAACACCATATATTTT
CASSGAGNTIYF
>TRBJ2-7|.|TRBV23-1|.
TGCGCCAGCAGTCATCTTGAGCAGTACTTC
CASSHLEQYF
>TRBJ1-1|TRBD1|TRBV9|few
TGTGCCAGCAGCGGACAGGGGAACACTGAAGCTTTCTTT
CASSGQGNTEAFF
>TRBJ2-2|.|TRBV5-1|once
TGCGCCAGCGCGAGACTAGTGGGAACCGGGGAGCTGTTTTTT
CASARLVGTGELFF
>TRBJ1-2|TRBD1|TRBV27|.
TGTGCCAGCAGTTCCGCTCCGGGCAGGGGGGTTTCCTATGGCTACACCTTC
CASSSAPGRGVSYGYTF
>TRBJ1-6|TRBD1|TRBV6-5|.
TGTGCCAGCAGTTACTCGACAGGGTGGAATTCACCCCTCCACTTT
CASSYSTGWNSPLHF
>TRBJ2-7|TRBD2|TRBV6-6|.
TGTGCCAGCTCTTCACCGGGACTAGCGGTCTACGAGCAGTACTTC
CASSSPGLAVYEQYF